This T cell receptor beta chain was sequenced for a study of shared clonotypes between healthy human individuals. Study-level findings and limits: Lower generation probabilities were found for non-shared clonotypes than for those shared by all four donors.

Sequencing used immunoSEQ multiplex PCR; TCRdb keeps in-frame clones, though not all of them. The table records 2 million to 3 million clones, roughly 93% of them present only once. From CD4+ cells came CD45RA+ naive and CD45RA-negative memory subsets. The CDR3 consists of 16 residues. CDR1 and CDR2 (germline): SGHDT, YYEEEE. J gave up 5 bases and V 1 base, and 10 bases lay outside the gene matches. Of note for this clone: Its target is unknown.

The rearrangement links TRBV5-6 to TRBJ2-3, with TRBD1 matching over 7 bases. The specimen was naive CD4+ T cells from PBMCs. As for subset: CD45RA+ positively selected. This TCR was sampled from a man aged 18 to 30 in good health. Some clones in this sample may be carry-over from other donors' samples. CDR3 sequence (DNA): TGTGCCAGCAGCTTGTTAGGAGACAGGGCGGGAGATACGCAGTATTTT. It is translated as CASSLLGDRAGDTQYF.